Below are 11 T cell receptor beta chains sequenced from a single sample in a study of esophageal squamous cell carcinoma under preoperative chemotherapy. Time point given: after preoperative PTX-NDP chemotherapy. TCRdb reprocessed the PCR reads via MiXCR and lists one record per CDR3 protein. The data show around 19,000 distinct CDR3 sequences, with 46% seen just once and under 35% held by the top ten. Sampling took place from a patient given preoperative chemotherapy. The source of these receptors is a human donor with esophageal squamous cell carcinoma. The donor label of this sample is uncertain.

This clonotype was picked up many times. The V and J genes are TRBV7-2 and TRBJ2-5; D remains ambiguous. V was cut by 3 bases and J by 5 bases, with 4 bases left in between. Germline V CDR1 and CDR2: SGHTA, FQGNSA. The CDR3 extends over 11 amino acids. The CDR3 is CASSLWETQYF. The CDR3 nucleotides are TGTGCCAGCAGCTTGTGGGAGACCCAGTACTTC.

This clonotype was observed many times. This chain connects TRBV7-2 to TRBJ2-1; D remains ambiguous. Germline loops: CDR1 SGHTA, CDR2 FQGNSA. The CDR3 length is 16 residues. The germline V and J ends were trimmed by 2 bases and 5 bases, with 16 bases remaining between them. The CDR3 is CASSLRSGRSDNEQFF. CDR3 DNA sequence: TGTGCCAGCAGCTTACGGTCCGGGCGGAGTGACAATGAGCAGTTCTTC.

The chain combines TRBV7-2 with TRBJ2-1, with 11 positions matching TRBD1. V dropped 5 bases and J dropped 2; count of bases not matched to a gene: 2. CDR3 length: 15 residues. The germline gives CDR1 SGHTA, CDR2 FQGNSA. This CDR3 reads CASSVGQGAYNEQFF. Written as DNA, the CDR3 is TGTGCCAGCAGCGTGGGACAGGGGGCCTACAATGAGCAGTTCTTC. Variable domain in full (rest from reference TRBV7-2 and TRBJ2-1): GAGVSQSPSNKVTEKGKDVELRCDPISGHTALYWYRQSLGQGLEFLIYFQGNSAPDKSGLPSDRFSAERTGGSVSTLTIQRTQQEDSAVYLCASSVGQGAYNEQFFGPGTRLTVL.

Concerning this clonotype: An end of the junction does not agree with germline; a read error may underlie this. This chain uses TRBV7-7 with TRBJ2-7, with 8 bases identical to TRBD1. The CDR3 totals 13 residues. Germline loops: CDR1 SSHAT, CDR2 FNYEAQ (reference sequence). The CDR3: CASSSDRGYEQYF. CDR3 nucleotides: TGTGCTAGCAGCTCCGACAGGGGCTACGAGCAGTACTTC.

The chain couples TRBV7-3 to TRBJ2-3, with D possibly matching TRBD2 (7 bases). Trimming shortened V by 4 bases and J by 9 bases, and 20 bases separated the two germline ends. The CDR3 consists of 15 residues. Germline values: CDR1 SGHTA, CDR2 FQGTGA. CDR3: CASSSGRGAKDTQYF. The CDR3 region has the DNA TGTGCCAGCAGCTCGGGGAGGGGGGCCAAAGACACGCAGTATTTT.

This clonotype was observed a handful of times. The chain uses TRBV6-5 and TRBJ2-5; possibly TRBD1 for D (6 bases). Trimming left V 2 bases short and J 5 bases short, with 15 bases between. The germline CDR1 and CDR2 sequences are MNHEY and SVGAGI. This CDR3 is 15 amino acids long. The CDR3 sequence is CASSYQGTTRETQYF. CDR3 DNA: TGTGCCAGCAGTTACCAAGGGACAACCCGGGAGACCCAGTACTTC.

The rearrangement links TRBV11-2 to TRBJ2-5, with no clear D. Trimming took 5 bases from V and 0 from J, leaving 13 bases between them. The CDR3 totals 15 residues. Germline V CDR1 and CDR2: SGHAT, FQNNGV. The CDR3 coding sequence is TGTGCCAGCAGCACCTTAACAGAATACCAAGAGACCCAGTACTTC. As protein: CASSTLTEYQETQYF.

This clonotype turned up a few times. The chain couples TRBV7-8 to TRBJ2-5; maybe TRBD2 (5 bases). From germline, CDR1 is SGHVS and CDR2 FQNEAQ. V lost 4 bases and J lost 11, with 17 bases in between. The CDR3 runs 13 residues. CDR3 residues: CASSSLDRDEQYF. In nucleotides, the CDR3 is TGTGCCAGCAGCTCCCTTGACCGGGATGAGCAGTACTTC.

This clonotype was detected many times. V usage is TRBV7-6 and J usage is TRBJ2-5; no clear D gene. This CDR3 is built from 15 residues. Germline V gene lookup returns CDR1 SGHVS and CDR2 FNYEAQ. V was cut by 3 bases and J by 5 bases, with 16 bases left in between. The CDR3 here is CASSFEKSPRETQYF. DNA of the CDR3: TGTGCCAGCAGCTTCGAAAAGTCACCCAGGGAGACCCAGTACTTC.

This clonotype is medium-sized within its sample. This chain links TRBV12-3 or TRBV12-4 with TRBJ2-5, with D perhaps TRBD1 (7 bases). V was cut by 5 bases and J by 3 bases, with 13 bases left in between. CDR3 size: 14 residues. CDR3 sequence (DNA): TGTGCCAGCAGTCCGGGGGACAGAGAAGAGACCCAGTACTTC. Amino acids: CASSPGDREETQYF.

Many counts were recorded for this clonotype. The chain couples TRBV7-2 to TRBJ2-7; TRBD2 agrees at 12 bases. The CDR3 loop spans 16 amino acids. Germline CDR1 SGHTA, CDR2 FQGNSA. The V and J ends lost 4 bases and 2 bases, in that order; junction bases with no gene match: 6. CDR3 DNA sequence: TGTGCCAGCAGCTATGCGACTAGCGGGAGAACCTACGAGCAGTACTTC. Its protein is CASSYATSGRTYEQYF.